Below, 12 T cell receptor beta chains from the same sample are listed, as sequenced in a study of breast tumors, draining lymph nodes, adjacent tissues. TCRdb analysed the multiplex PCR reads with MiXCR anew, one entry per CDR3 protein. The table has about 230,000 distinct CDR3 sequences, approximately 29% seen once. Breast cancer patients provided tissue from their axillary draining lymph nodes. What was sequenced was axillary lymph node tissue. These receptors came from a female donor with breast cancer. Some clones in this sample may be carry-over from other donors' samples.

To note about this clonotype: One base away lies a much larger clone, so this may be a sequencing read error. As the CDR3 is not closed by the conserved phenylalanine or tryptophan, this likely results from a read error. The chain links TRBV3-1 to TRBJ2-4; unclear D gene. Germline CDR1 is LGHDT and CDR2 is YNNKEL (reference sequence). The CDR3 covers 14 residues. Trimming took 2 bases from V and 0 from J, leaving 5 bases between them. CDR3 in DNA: TGTGCCAGCAGCCAATCGGTAGCCAAAAACATTCAGTACCTC. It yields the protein CASSQSVAKNIQYL.

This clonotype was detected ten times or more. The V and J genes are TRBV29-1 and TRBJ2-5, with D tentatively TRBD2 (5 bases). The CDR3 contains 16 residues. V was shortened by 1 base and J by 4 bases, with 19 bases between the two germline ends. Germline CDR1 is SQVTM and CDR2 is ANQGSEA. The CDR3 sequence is CSVEGVAGRPRETQYF. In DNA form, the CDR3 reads TGCAGCGTTGAAGGAGTGGCGGGTAGGCCAAGAGAGACCCAGTACTTC. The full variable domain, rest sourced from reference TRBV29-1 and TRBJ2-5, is SAVISQKPSRDICQRGTSLTIQCQVDSQVTMMFWYRQQPGQSLTLIATANQGSEATYESGFVIDKFPISRPNLTFSTLTVSNMSPEDSSIYLCSVEGVAGRPRETQYFGPGTRLLVL.

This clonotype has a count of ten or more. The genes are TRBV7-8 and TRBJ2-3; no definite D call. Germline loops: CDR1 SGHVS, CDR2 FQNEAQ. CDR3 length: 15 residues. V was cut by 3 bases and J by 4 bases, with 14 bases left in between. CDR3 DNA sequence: TGTGCCAGCAGCTTTCTTATGAGAGATTCAGATACGCAGTATTTT. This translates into CASSFLMRDSDTQYF. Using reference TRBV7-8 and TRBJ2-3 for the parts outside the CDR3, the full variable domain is GAGVSQSPRYKVAKRGQDVALRCDPISGHVSLFWYQQALGQGPEFLTYFQNEAQLDKSGLPSDRFFAERPEGSVSTLKIQRTQQEDSAVYLCASSFLMRDSDTQYFGPGTRLTVL.

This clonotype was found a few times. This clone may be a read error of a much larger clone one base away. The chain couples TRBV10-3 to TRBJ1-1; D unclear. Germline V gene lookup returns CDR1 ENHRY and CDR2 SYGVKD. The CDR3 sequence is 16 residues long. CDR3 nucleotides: TGTACCATCAGTGAGCGGAAGGGCGGGGATAGCACTGAAGCTTTCTTT. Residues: CTISERKGGDSTEAFF.

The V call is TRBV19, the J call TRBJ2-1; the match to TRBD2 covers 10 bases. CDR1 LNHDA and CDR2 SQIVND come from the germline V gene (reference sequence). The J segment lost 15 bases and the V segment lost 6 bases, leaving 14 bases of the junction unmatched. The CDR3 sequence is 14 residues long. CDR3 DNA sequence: TGTGCCAGTAGAGGGACGGGAAGCGGGAGGGAAAGGTTCTTC. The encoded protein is CASRGTGSGRERFF.

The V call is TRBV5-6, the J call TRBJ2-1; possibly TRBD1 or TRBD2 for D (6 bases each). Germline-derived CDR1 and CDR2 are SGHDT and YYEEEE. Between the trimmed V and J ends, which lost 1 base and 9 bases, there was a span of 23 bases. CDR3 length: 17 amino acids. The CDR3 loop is CASSLPSGGGASSEQFF. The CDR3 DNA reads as TGTGCCAGCAGCTTGCCTTCTGGAGGGGGAGCCTCCAGTGAGCAGTTCTTC. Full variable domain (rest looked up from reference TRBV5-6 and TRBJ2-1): DAGVTQSPTHLIKTRGQQVTLRCSPKSGHDTVSWYQQALGQGPQFIFQYYEEEERQRGNFPDRFSGHQFPNYSSELNVNALLLGDSALYLCASSLPSGGGASSEQFFGPGTRLTVL.

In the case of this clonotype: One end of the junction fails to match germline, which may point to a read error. The CDR3 DNA sequence: TGTGCCAGCAGCTTAGGCATGCCCGAAAGACTGTTTTTT. Its protein is CASSLGMPERLFF. This sequence joins TRBV13 and TRBJ1-4; D unresolved. Germline assignment: CDR1 PRHDT and CDR2 FYEKMQ (reference sequence). The CDR3 length is 13 residues.

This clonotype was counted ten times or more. The CDR3 loop is CASAHHGTSDTDTQYF. Written as DNA, the CDR3 is TGTGCCAGCGCTCACCACGGGACTAGTGACACAGATACGCAGTATTTT. The chain couples TRBV6-1 to TRBJ2-3; 8 nucleotides match TRBD2. The CDR3 runs to 16 residues. J gave up 2 bases and V 8 bases, and 12 bases lay outside the gene matches. Germline CDR1 reads MNHNS; CDR2 reads SASEGT.

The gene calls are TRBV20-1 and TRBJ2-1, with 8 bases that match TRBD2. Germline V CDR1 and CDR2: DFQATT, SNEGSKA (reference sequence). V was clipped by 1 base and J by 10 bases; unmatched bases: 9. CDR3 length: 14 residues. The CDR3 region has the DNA TGCAGTGCTAGAGTAAGGGGTAGCGGGAACGAGCAGTTCTTC. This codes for CSARVRGSGNEQFF.

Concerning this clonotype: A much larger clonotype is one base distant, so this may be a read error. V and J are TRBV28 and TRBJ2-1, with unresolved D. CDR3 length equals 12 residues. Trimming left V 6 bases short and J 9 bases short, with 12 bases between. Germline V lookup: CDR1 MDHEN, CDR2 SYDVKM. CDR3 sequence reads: CASSTRGSEQFF. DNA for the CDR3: TGTGCCAGCAGCACACGTGGAAGTGAGCAGTTCTTC.

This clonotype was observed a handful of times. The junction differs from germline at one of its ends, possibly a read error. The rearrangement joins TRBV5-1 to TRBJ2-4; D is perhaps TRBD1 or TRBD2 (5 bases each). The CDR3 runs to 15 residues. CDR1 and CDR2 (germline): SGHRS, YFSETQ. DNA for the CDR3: TGCGCCAGCAGCTTGGCTGGGGGAGCCAACAACATTCAGTACTTC. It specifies CASSLAGGANNIQYF. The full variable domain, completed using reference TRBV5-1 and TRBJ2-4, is KAGVTQTPRYLIKTRGQQVTLSCSPISGHRSVSWYQQTPGQGLQFLFEYFSETQRNKGNFPGRFSGRQFSNSRSEMNVSTLELGDSALYLCASSLAGGANNIQYFGAGTRLSVL.

The CDR3 bases are TGTGCCAGCAACCTCCAACAGGGGGCGGAGGAGGATGGCTACACCTTC. Translation: CASNLQQGAEEDGYTF. The genes are TRBV2 and TRBJ1-2; TRBD1 matches 9 bases. This CDR3 comprises 16 residues. Germline lookup yields CDR1 SNHLY and CDR2 FYNNEI. V lost 7 bases to trimming and J lost 6 bases; unmatched junction nucleotides: 15.